The 30 T cell receptor beta chains below were found in one sample sequenced in a study of shared clonotypes between healthy human individuals. Method: immunoSEQ multiplex PCR; TCRdb's copy keeps in-frame clones and lacks some. The sample lists 95,000 to 120,000 clones, 68% occurring once. Material: memory CD8+ T cells sorted from blood. Subset indicated: CD45RO+ cells pooled with CCR7-negative TemRA cells. Receptors were obtained from a woman aged 25-40 years in good health.

V gene TRBV7-9 combines with J gene TRBJ1-1; D remains ambiguous. V was cut by 1 base and J by 2 bases, with 8 bases left in between. In germline, CDR1 is SEHNR, CDR2 FQNEAQ (reference sequence). There are 14 residues in the CDR3. The chain's CDR3 is CASSLERFNTEAFF. CDR3 DNA sequence: TGTGCCAGCAGCTTAGAACGGTTTAACACTGAAGCTTTCTTT. The entire variable domain, with the rest obtained from reference TRBV7-9 and TRBJ1-1, is as follows: DTGVSQNPRHKITKRGQNVTFRCDPISEHNRLYWYRQTLGQGPEFLTYFQNEAQLEKSRLLSDRFSAERPKGSFSTLEIQRTEQGDSAMYLCASSLERFNTEAFFGQGTRLTVV.

V and J are TRBV5-6 and TRBJ2-6; D unresolved. The CDR3 loop spans 17 amino acids. V was shortened by 7 bases and J by 5 bases, with 22 bases between the two germline ends. The germline V gene encodes CDR1 SGHDT and CDR2 YYEEEE. CDR3 nucleotides: TGTGCCAGCTACCACTCCAATAGTCAAAGTCGGGCCAACGTCCTGACTTTC. Its translation: CASYHSNSQSRANVLTF.

This clone was observed many times. Distinct nucleotide sequences in the sample also encode this CDR3. The chain recombines TRBV2 with TRBJ2-5; no definite D call. Germline V lookup: CDR1 SNHLY, CDR2 FYNNEI. This CDR3 has 12 amino acids. The V end was cut by 3 bases, the J end by 4 bases, with 6 bases between. CDR3 sequence (DNA): TGTGCCAGCAGTGACGGGTTAGAGACCCAGTACTTC. It specifies CASSDGLETQYF.

This clone occurred a few times. A much larger clone lies one base from this, so it may be a read error. This CDR3 is also generated by other DNA sequences in the sample. The chain carries TRBV6-1 and TRBJ2-2; 12 nucleotides line up with TRBD2. Germline CDR1 is MNHNS and CDR2 is SASEGT. The CDR3 is 15 amino acids. J was trimmed by 5 bases and V by 3 bases; bases with no gene match: 1. The CDR3 loop is CASSETSGSTGELFF. CDR3 nucleotides: TGTGCCAGCAGTGAGACTAGCGGGAGTACCGGGGAGCTGTTTTTT.

The J gene is TRBJ1-5, the V gene TRBV19; D may be TRBD1 (6 bases). Per the germline V gene, CDR1 is LNHDA and CDR2 is SQIVND (reference sequence). V lost 7 bases to trimming and J lost 2 bases, with 15 bases between them. This CDR3 is 15 amino acids long. The CDR3 region is CASTERGGGNQPQHF. Written as DNA, the CDR3 is TGTGCCAGTACGGAAAGGGGGGGAGGCAATCAGCCCCAGCATTTT.

The J gene is TRBJ2-2, the V gene TRBV5-1, with 8 bases fitting TRBD2. The CDR3 runs 15 residues. With 4 bases clipped from V and 3 bases from J, the junction kept 5 bases outside the gene matches. Germline V gene lookup returns CDR1 SGHRS and CDR2 YFSETQ. In DNA form, the CDR3 reads TGCGCCAGCAGCCGAAGCGGGAGCTACACCGGGGAGCTGTTTTTT. Protein sequence: CASSRSGSYTGELFF.

This chain joins TRBV6-1 and TRBJ2-7; 7 bases fit TRBD2. There are 15 residues in the CDR3. Germline CDR1 is MNHNS and CDR2 is SASEGT. Trimming took 1 base from V and 7 from J; bases not matched to a gene: 10. The CDR3 DNA reads as TGTGCCAGCAGTGAAGATGAGGGAGGGCCTGGGGAGCAGTACTTC. This sequence encodes CASSEDEGGPGEQYF.

For the CDR3, the DNA is TGTGCCAGCAGTTACTCGAGGGGGGCGTGGGCCGAGCAGTACTTC. Translated, it gives CASSYSRGAWAEQYF. The gene calls are TRBV6-6 and TRBJ2-7; either TRBD1 or TRBD2 may supply D (6 bases each). This CDR3 region has 15 residues. Germline V gives CDR1 MNHNY, CDR2 SVGAGI (reference sequence). V was trimmed by 0 bases and J by 6 bases, leaving 15 bases between them.

The table lists this clone with many counts. The rearrangement uses TRBV2 and TRBJ2-1; a weak D match, TRBD1 (7 bases). From germline, CDR1 is SNHLY and CDR2 FYNNEI. V gave up 11 bases and J gave up 6 bases, with 17 bases separating them. This CDR3 comprises 13 residues. The CDR3, as DNA: TGTGCCGTCCACGGGACAGCGGGCAATGAGCAGTTCTTC. This sequence encodes CAVHGTAGNEQFF.

The chain links TRBV6-1 to TRBJ2-3; 9 bases line up with TRBD2. This CDR3 contains 17 residues. The germline V gene has CDR1 MNHNS and CDR2 SASEGT. J lost 7 bases, V lost 2 bases, and 13 bases had no gene match. The CDR3 reads CASSETPGDSGGNTQYF. The CDR3, as DNA: TGTGCCAGCAGTGAAACCCCAGGGGATAGCGGGGGAAATACGCAGTATTTT.

This chain uses TRBV30 with TRBJ2-1; D may be TRBD1 (6 bases). V lost 2 bases, J lost 9 bases, and 14 bases lay in between. Germline CDR1 and CDR2: GTSNPN and SVGIG (reference sequence). This CDR3 is 13 amino acids long. The CDR3 sequence is CAWSSQGGGEQFF. The CDR3 DNA reads as TGTGCCTGGAGTTCACAGGGCGGAGGTGAGCAGTTCTTC.

The J gene is TRBJ1-4, the V gene TRBV4-2; a weak D match, TRBD1 (5 bases). The germline V gene has CDR1 LGHNA and CDR2 YNFKEQ. CDR3 size: 17 residues. Deletions cut 5 bases from V and 10 bases from J, with 26 bases between. DNA of the CDR3: TGTGCCAGCAGCGACTTAGACGCAGGGTGGGCGGGGGGAAAACTGTTTTTT. Translation gives CASSDLDAGWAGGKLFF.

The sample holds a few counts of this clone. V and J are TRBV15 and TRBJ2-7; D may be TRBD2 (6 bases). V lost 0 bases to trimming and J lost 9 bases, with 18 bases between them. Germline lookup yields CDR1 LNHNV and CDR2 YYDKDF (reference sequence). The CDR3 is 15 residues long. The CDR3, as DNA: TGTGCCACCAGCAGAGATTCGGCAGGAGGGGCTTTGCAGTACTTC. Its protein product is CATSRDSAGGALQYF.

The J gene is TRBJ2-1, the V gene TRBV15, with 8 bases matching TRBD1. This CDR3 has 14 residues. Germline CDR1 and CDR2: LNHNV and YYDKDF (reference sequence). J was trimmed by 9 bases and V by 5 bases; bases with no gene match: 9. The CDR3 reads CATSVRQGASEQFF. The CDR3 nucleotides are TGTGCCACCAGCGTACGGCAGGGGGCGAGTGAGCAGTTCTTC.

The chain is built from TRBV6-5 and TRBJ2-2; D is unresolved. The CDR3 sequence is 15 residues long. The germline V gene has CDR1 MNHEY and CDR2 SVGAGI. The V end lost 6 bases, the J end lost 6 bases, and 17 bases lay between the germline ends. In DNA, the CDR3 is TGTGCCAGCAGGCACGGAAGGGTATGGGCCGGGGAGCTGTTTTTT. This translates into CASRHGRVWAGELFF.

This clone came up many times. This rearrangement joins TRBV10-3 to TRBJ2-4; D is undetermined. Looked up from germline, CDR1 is ENHRY and CDR2 is SYGVKD. V was shortened by 3 bases and J by 0 bases, with 12 bases between the two germline ends. The CDR3 contains 16 residues. The CDR3 region is CAISDDFLLAKNIQYF. CDR3 DNA sequence: TGTGCCATCAGTGATGACTTCTTACTAGCCAAAAACATTCAGTACTTC.

This clone was counted only a few times. The rearrangement links TRBV13 to TRBJ1-3, with unresolved D. Germline assignment: CDR1 PRHDT and CDR2 FYEKMQ (reference sequence). Trimming removed 1 base from V and 1 base from J, with 5 bases in between. This CDR3 spans 14 amino acids. CDR3 region: CASSLEGSGNTIYF. The CDR3 nucleotides are TGTGCCAGCAGCTTAGAGGGTTCTGGAAACACCATATATTTT.

This chain links TRBV7-9 with TRBJ2-2; 13 bases line up with TRBD2. The CDR3 runs to 19 residues. Germline CDR1 SEHNR, CDR2 FQNEAQ (reference sequence). V was pared by 0 bases and J by 6 bases, with 10 bases of the junction left unmatched. This CDR3 is CASSLASGLAGLYPGELFF. The CDR3 nucleotides read TGTGCCAGCAGCTTAGCCTCGGGACTAGCGGGACTGTATCCCGGGGAGCTGTTTTTT.

This clone was observed a few times. Here the CDR3 DNA reads TGTGCCACCCCAGGAGAAGCGGGAAGCTCCTACGAGCAGTACTTC. This gives the protein CATPGEAGSSYEQYF. This chain joins TRBV2 and TRBJ2-7; TRBD2 matches at 7 bases. V shed 10 bases and J 0 bases; nucleotides not matched to a gene: 12. The germline gives CDR1 SNHLY, CDR2 FYNNEI. The CDR3 contains 15 residues.

The CDR3, as DNA: TGTGCCAACGAGCAGTACAATGAGCAGTTCTTC. As protein: CANEQYNEQFF. The rearrangement uses TRBV2 and TRBJ2-1, with D unresolved. The germline V gene has CDR1 SNHLY and CDR2 FYNNEI. The CDR3 runs 11 residues. V was cut by 10 bases and J by 4 bases, with 8 bases left in between. Based on the CDR3 plus reference TRBV2 and TRBJ2-1, the full variable domain is EPEVTQTPSHQVTQMGQEVILRCVPISNHLYFYWYRQILGQKVEFLVSFYNNEISEKSEIFDDQFSVERPDGSNFTLKIRSTKLEDSAMYFCANEQYNEQFFGPGTRLTVL.

This clone was seen just once. The chain links TRBV6-5 to TRBJ1-1; no reliable D call. The CDR3 has 15 amino acids. Germline values: CDR1 MNHEY, CDR2 SVGAGI. The V gene lost 4 bases and the J gene lost 0 bases, with 12 bases spanning the gap. DNA for the CDR3: TGTGCCAGCAGTTCTTTCGTGGGGTTGAACACTGAAGCTTTCTTT. Amino acids: CASSSFVGLNTEAFF.

As DNA, the CDR3 is TGTGCCAGCACCACCCTGCCCCCGACAGGACGGTCCTACGAGCAGTACTTC. It encodes CASTTLPPTGRSYEQYF. The chain employs TRBV7-9 and TRBJ2-7, with D tentatively TRBD1 (6 bases). CDR1 and CDR2 from the germline V gene are SEHNR and FQNEAQ (reference sequence). V was cut by 7 bases and J by 1 base, with 23 bases left in between. The CDR3 extends over 17 amino acids.

V is TRBV5-4 and J is TRBJ2-6; no firm D call. Trimming cost V 4 bases and J 4 bases, with 15 bases left between them. The germline V gene encodes CDR1 SGHNT and CDR2 YYREEE (reference sequence). The CDR3 loop spans 16 amino acids. DNA for the CDR3: TGTGCCAGCAGCCAAAATTGGGGTTCCGGGGCCAACGTCCTGACTTTC. It encodes CASSQNWGSGANVLTF. The variable domain in full, with the rest retrieved from reference TRBV5-4 and TRBJ2-6, is ETGVTQSPTHLIKTRGQQVTLRCSSQSGHNTVSWYQQALGQGPQFIFQYYREEENGRGNFPPRFSGLQFPNYSSELNVNALELDDSALYLCASSQNWGSGANVLTFGAGSRLTVL.

This clone was recorded once. This sequence joins TRBV19 and TRBJ1-5; 8 bases map to TRBD1. Unmatched junction bases numbered 13, after V lost 7 bases and J lost 11 bases. CDR3 size: 14 residues. Germline assignment: CDR1 LNHDA and CDR2 SQIVND (reference sequence). CDR3 nucleotides: TGTGCCAGTAACCCAGGGGGCTCTAAAATGTCCCAGCATTTT. As protein: CASNPGGSKMSQHF.

This clone has a single count. The chain is built from TRBV27 and TRBJ1-6; the match to TRBD1 covers 8 bases. V trimming: 1 base; J trimming: 7 bases; junction bases outside the gene matches: 6. This CDR3 region has 16 residues. The germline V gene encodes CDR1 MNHEY and CDR2 SMNVEV (reference sequence). This CDR3 is CASSLYATGVNSPLHF. As DNA, the CDR3 is TGTGCCAGCAGTTTATATGCGACAGGGGTAAATTCACCCCTCCACTTT.

About this clone: This same CDR3 is encoded by further DNA sequences in the sample. The chain combines TRBV7-9 with TRBJ2-7; possibly TRBD2 for D (6 bases). Germline loops: CDR1 SEHNR, CDR2 FQNEAQ (reference sequence). CDR3 length: 14 amino acids. V lost 5 bases, J lost 2 bases, and 13 bases lay in between. This chain's CDR3 is CASSPRDWTYEQYF. The CDR3 DNA reads TGTGCCAGCAGCCCCAGGGACTGGACCTACGAGCAGTACTTC. The full variable domain, in which reference TRBV7-9 and TRBJ2-7 provide the parts outside the CDR3, is DTGVSQNPRHKITKRGQNVTFRCDPISEHNRLYWYRQTLGQGPEFLTYFQNEAQLEKSRLLSDRFSAERPKGSFSTLEIQRTEQGDSAMYLCASSPRDWTYEQYFGPGTRLTVT.

The CDR3 region is CASSWDISYEQYF. The CDR3 coding sequence is TGCGCCAGCAGCTGGGACATCTCCTACGAGCAGTACTTC. The V gene is TRBV5-1, the J gene TRBJ2-7, with a weak D call TRBD1 (6 bases). The germline V and J ends were trimmed by 3 bases and 0 bases, with 7 bases remaining between them. Per the germline V gene, CDR1 is SGHRS and CDR2 is YFSETQ. This CDR3 is built from 13 residues.

The chain couples TRBV29-1 to TRBJ2-2; 8 positions match TRBD1. Germline CDR1 is SQVTM and CDR2 is ANQGSEA. The CDR3 extends over 15 amino acids. With V trimmed by 5 bases and J by 6 bases, 11 bases remained unmatched. This CDR3 is CSVIPQGAAAGELFF. The CDR3 region has the DNA TGCAGCGTTATCCCCCAGGGGGCGGCCGCCGGGGAGCTGTTTTTT.

V usage is TRBV5-1 and J usage is TRBJ2-5, with 9 bases matching TRBD2. The CDR3 has 15 residues. The J segment lost 2 bases and the V segment lost 4 bases, leaving 6 bases of the junction unmatched. Germline-derived CDR1 and CDR2 are SGHRS and YFSETQ. Written as DNA, the CDR3 is TGCGCCAGCAGCGATCCCAGCGGGGGGCAAGAGACCCAGTACTTC. This gives the protein CASSDPSGGQETQYF.

The chain combines TRBV5-1 with TRBJ2-7, with D perhaps matching TRBD1 (5 bases). V was shortened by 0 bases and J by 2 bases, with 9 bases between the two germline ends. Germline CDR1 is SGHRS and CDR2 is YFSETQ. This CDR3 has 14 amino acids. The CDR3, as DNA: TGCGCCAGCAGCTTGGTGGCAGGGCCCTACGAGCAGTACTTC. As protein: CASSLVAGPYEQYF.